This T cell receptor beta chain was sequenced in a study of cytomegalovirus exposure and HLA in healthy donors (dated by TCRdb to the late 2010s). About the study as a whole: According to an earlier analysis of a few hundred of the donors, 200 million or so T cells yielded over 100 million unique TCR beta sequences and 276 Gb of sequence data. Around 300 gigabases of sequencing data and tens of millions of unique TCR sequences were included in an early release covering about 700 HLA-typed donors. Of the roughly 400 genotyped donors, about 84% fell in the genetic ancestry cluster associated with self-reported Caucasian donors. The study aimed to test whether signatures of past pathogen exposure could be identified by cataloging public T cell receptors. The study used immunosequencing to profile the T cell repertoires of under 700 subjects and linked those repertoires to cytomegalovirus serostatus. In addition to the first cohort of around 670 subjects, a separate validation cohort of 120 different subjects was used. To predict cytomegalovirus infection status, the study brought together high-throughput TCR immunosequencing, statistical association of individual TCRs with disease status, and machine learning. A later analysis re-examined previously published TCR beta repertoires from 610 or so donors and added high-resolution HLA genotyping to investigate patterns of TCR occurrence. The later analysis used no new phenotypic data to find candidate immune exposures, relying instead on TCR beta sequences and their occurrence across donors. An earlier analysis of some 600 of the donors applied high-throughput TCR beta sequencing to assess whether each TCR beta V gene segment acted as functional or pseudogenic. Donor age, sex, ethnicity and CMV serostatus were compiled alongside the repertoire data. A later genetic analysis used genome-wide SNP genotypes for 398 of the 666 donors, treating that subset as a discovery cohort. All discovery cohort repertoires had been generated using a single sequencing platform. Class I and class II HLA loci were covered by the typing at four-digit resolution. Typing coverage varied by locus: roughly 629-640 donors for A, B, C, DRB1 and DQB1; approximately 560 for DQA1; nearly 610 for DPA1; 450 to 480 for DPB1. About 5 DR-DQ haplotypes were handled as single units for association and clustering, since linkage in the cohort was strong. On average, roughly 200,000 unique TCR beta nucleotide sequences were sequenced per donor among about 400 genotyped donors of the cohort, with around 19% of those sequences being non-productive. The study at large found these results: Strong co-occurrence of HLA alleles, especially DR and DQ, made assigning TCR associations to individual alleles difficult. In a later analysis, TCR association rates were found to vary across HLA loci, with the most associated TCRs seen for DRB1 alleles and the fewest for HLA-C alleles. A later analysis found that HLA-associated TCR beta chains were more clonally expanded and had lower generation probabilities than equally common non-associated chains. Broadly in line with IMGT annotations, most TCR beta V segments showed up in productive rearrangements about 87% or about 30% of the time in an earlier analysis of a few hundred of the donors. In this cohort, only TCR beta chains were sequenced, and detectable features were limited by the absence of alpha or paired-chain data. For the cohort, immune exposure information was limited to CMV serostatus. The study listed 150 to 200 TCR beta chains as associated with cytomegalovirus. V-gene and J-gene trimming of TCR beta chains was associated with a missense DCLRE1C variant in a later genetic analysis, and the association was replicated in an independent cohort. Cytomegalovirus status was reported to be diagnosed by the classifier with high specificity and sensitivity in both the original and validation cohorts. HLA typing was unavailable for some donors at each locus, so association tests used only the typed subset. At a false discovery rate of 0.05, a later analysis linked under 20,000 TCR beta sequences to specific HLA alleles. Linkage disequilibrium might explain the correlated functional status among segregating V segments, but an unknown experimental factor could not be ruled out. Roughly uniform sequencing depth across donors was assumed in presence/absence analyses, although this assumption may not hold. A further reported finding was that TCR beta sequences accurately predicted the HLA-A and HLA-B alleles for most subjects in the first cohort. Most TCR sequences were observed very rarely across donors, whereas some public TCRs were present in many individuals. In a later genetic analysis, fewer N-insertions in productive TCRs were reported among donors in an Asian-associated ancestry cluster than the roughly 700-donor mean. The earlier analysis of approximately 540 of the donors excluded over 15 rarely observed V segments, including chromosome 9 orphons, because counts were too low. Some IMGT-functional V segments, including TRBV6-2 and TRBV6-3, could not be told apart with the 87-base-pair reads, so those segments were excluded. In vitro tests confirmed that a few of the cytomegalovirus-associated TCR beta chains recognize cytomegalovirus antigens. Most CMV-associated TCR beta chains appeared to be HLA-restricted in a later analysis, and the HLA associations seemed to be driven largely by CMV exposure. A cluster of highly shared sequence variants was judged likely to represent a technical artifact of the sequencing pipeline. According to a later analysis, parvovirus B19, influenza, CMV and Epstein-Barr virus appeared linked to several top co-occurrence clusters. It was suggested by the authors that the approach could potentially be generalized to other disease states and immunological phenotypes.

The cohort consisted of more than 650 healthy bone marrow donors. Cohort members were all nominally healthy when sampled, although unrecorded immune exposures were likely present. The donor was CMV seronegative and was included in the group of under 450 seronegative cohort members. Every donor gave a peripheral blood sample, and the peripheral blood mononuclear cells from that sample were used for TCR beta sequencing. Genomic DNA was extracted from the blood cell samples with the Qiagen DNeasy Blood Extraction Kit. Libraries were made using the immunoSEQ multiplex PCR assay. The multiplex PCR relied on a mix of 60 forward primers for TCR Vbeta segments and 13 reverse primers for TCR Jbeta segments. The CDR3 region of rearranged TCR beta genes was amplified from genomic DNA with a multiplex PCR assay. Amplified TCR beta libraries were sequenced as 87-base-pair reads on the Illumina HiSeq System. On the authors' methods: A later analysis tallied 75 million to 85 million unique TCR beta chains across the 666 repertoires, and 10 million to 11 million of those chains were shared by two or more donors. A nearest-neighbor algorithm error-corrected the raw reads and collapsed the reads into unique sequences, merging closely related sequences to remove PCR and sequencing errors. To assign V, D and J gene segments, CDR3 sequences were aligned to IMGT reference sequences. For a sequence to be retained, a match of at least six nucleotides to both a V gene segment and a J gene segment was required. A rearrangement was called productive if the CDR3 had no stop codons and remained in frame with V and J, and every other rearrangement was called non-productive. Following IMGT convention, CDR3 was defined as the stretch from the second conserved V-encoded cysteine to the conserved J-encoded phenylalanine. Sequences without an unambiguous match to a single V gene segment were excluded from the earlier analysis of 450 to 650 of the donors. In an earlier analysis of 587 of the donors, V segments were called functional above 56.7% productive rearrangements and were called segregating when the between-donor standard deviation exceeded 5%. A statistical classification framework was built for diagnosing cytomegalovirus status from the catalog of TCR beta chain sequences. In a later analysis, V and J genes were assigned by comparing TCR nucleotide sequences against IMGT/GENE-DB human TR gene sequences. In a later analysis, CDR3 sequences and most-parsimonious VDJ recombination scenarios were assigned using the TCRdist pipeline. A later analysis defined each TCR beta chain by its CDR3 amino acid sequence plus V-gene family, and excluded reads lacking a unique V-gene family. To address suspected cross-contamination and a sequencing artifact, a later analysis removed roughly 640 highly shared, low-generation-probability nucleotide sequences. For each public chain, a later analysis derived a clonal expansion index from normalized ranks of inferred template counts within each repertoire. In a later analysis, generation probabilities were computed using a VDJ recombination model fitted to out-of-frame rearrangements, and the results were checked against IGoR. A later analysis scored TCR-TCR, TCR-HLA and TCR-CMV co-occurrence with hypergeometric tests, applying a repertoire-size bias correction to TCR pairs. A later analysis estimated false discovery rates by permuting HLA or CMV assignments 20 times. A later analysis grouped co-occurring TCRs with DBSCAN, adding TCRdist sequence similarity when clustering within HLA-allele-positive subsets. For co-occurrence clustering, repertoires with fewer than 30,000 or more than 120,000 public chains were excluded, along with roughly five repertoires with anomalous nucleotide sharing. The clones in this table, taken by TCRdb from immuneACCESS, are in-frame only. Not every clone is retained; where verified, under half of the shortfall comes from an unresolved V gene, and the cause of the rest is unknown. V and J calls and clone size are given by that table; D and trimming were obtained from the DNA. Here the sample has under 150,000 clones; 70% to 85% occur a single time. The biggest ten clones account for approximately 2.3% of the sample.

As regards this clone: Its cognate antigen has yet to be identified. No base qualities exist here, and no much larger clone lies one base off it.

CDR1 and CDR2 were assigned from the germline V gene as SGDLS and YYNGEE. V is cut back by 4 bases and J by 1 base, with 2 bases in the junction unmatched. The CDR3 goes from the cysteine to the phenylalanine over 15 residues. The kept DNA is CDR3 alone, 45 bases in frame from the first base. The sample consisted of PBMCs. The chain is made from TRBV9 and TRBJ2-1, with 10 junctional bases fitting TRBD2. The clonotype was recovered from a male donor in good health and CMV-seronegative. The bases are TGTGCCAGCAGCCTAGCGGGGGATTCCTACAATGAGCAGTTCTTC. The encoded protein is CASSLAGDSYNEQFF. The variable domain in full, with residues beyond the CDR3 obtained from the reference TRBV9 and TRBJ2-1 genes, is DSGVTQTPKHLITATGQRVTLRCSPRSGDLSVYWYQQSLDQGLQFLIQYYNGEERAKGNILERFSAQQFPDLHSELNLSSLELGDSALYFCASSLAGDSYNEQFFGPGTRLTVL.